This T cell receptor beta chain was sequenced in a study of T cell responses to AZD1222 COVID-19 vaccine. In the case of this clone: Its antigen is not identified.

Method: immunoSEQ multiplex PCR; TCRdb's copy keeps in-frame clones and lacks some. The table shows about 140,000 clones, with approximately 95% occurring only once. Germline CDR1 reads LGHDT; CDR2 reads YNNKEL (reference sequence). The CDR3 contains 13 residues. Trimming pared 4 bases from V and 9 bases from J, leaving 10 bases between. Study outcomes and limitations: There were repertoire samples only from the period after the peak T cell response. At baseline, seropositivity was found in only six or seven AZD1222 recipients.

The receptor was derived from an adult in good health. The sequencing used peripheral blood, collected on day 0 of MenACWY control vaccination. V is TRBV3-1 (or the pseudogene TRBV3-2) and J is TRBJ1-6; D call uncertain. This chain's CDR3 is CASSRELASPLHF. The CDR3 region has the DNA TGTGCCAGCAGCCGGGAATTAGCTTCACCCCTCCACTTT.